The 10 T cell receptor beta chains below were found in one sample sequenced in a study of blood T cells in healthy people across ages. A sample-barcoded 5' primer and a J-beta primer mix were used in a second PCR of roughly 6 to 11 cycles. MiXCR, run by TCRdb on the 5' RACE reads, gives a single entry per CDR3 protein. The sample shows 780,000 or so distinct CDR3 sequences, more than 50% of them seen only once. Sequenced: blood. The receptors derive from a man between 35 and 55 years old in good health.

This sequence joins TRBV27 and TRBJ2-1, with 7 bases aligning to TRBD1. After removal of 3 bases from V and 6 bases from J, the junction contained 2 bases not matched to a gene. Looked up from germline, CDR1 is MNHEY and CDR2 is SMNVEV (reference sequence). CDR3 length equals 13 residues. CDR3 coding DNA: TGTGCCAGCAGTTTCGACAGGGTCAATGAGCAGTTCTTC. It codes for CASSFDRVNEQFF.

This chain connects TRBV5-5 to TRBJ2-7; D not certain. Trimming cost V 0 bases and J 0 bases, with 13 bases left between them. CDR1 SGHKS and CDR2 YYEKEE come from the germline V gene (reference sequence). The CDR3 is made up of 16 amino acids. The CDR3 loop is CASSLESRISSYEQYF. The CDR3 DNA follows: TGTGCCAGCAGCTTGGAATCCAGAATAAGCTCCTACGAGCAGTACTTC. The full variable domain, in which reference TRBV5-5 and TRBJ2-7 provide the parts outside the CDR3, is DAGVTQSPTHLIKTRGQQVTLRCSPISGHKSVSWYQQVLGQGPQFIFQYYEKEERGRGNFPDRFSARQFPNYSSELNVNALLLGDSALYLCASSLESRISSYEQYFGPGTRLTVT.

V is TRBV28 and J is TRBJ2-1; unclear D gene. The CDR3 runs 16 residues. V lost 6 bases, J lost 0 bases, and 15 bases lay in between. The germline CDR1 and CDR2 sequences are MDHEN and SYDVKM. CDR3 region: CASSSQTTYSYNEQFF. The CDR3 nucleotides are TGTGCCAGCAGCTCCCAGACAACATACTCCTACAATGAGCAGTTCTTC.

The chain links TRBV20-1 to TRBJ2-7; 10 positions match TRBD2. The J segment lost 5 bases and the V segment lost 5 bases, leaving 9 bases of the junction unmatched. This CDR3 spans 14 amino acids. Per germline, CDR1 DFQATT and CDR2 SNEGSKA (reference sequence). CDR3 sequence (DNA): TGCAGTGCTGGCGCCGGGACTAGCGTAAACGAGCAGTACTTC. As protein: CSAGAGTSVNEQYF.

The chain couples TRBV12-3 or TRBV12-4 to TRBJ2-1, with TRBD2 identical over 8 bases. The trim removed 6 bases at V and 8 bases at J, leaving 6 bases unmatched. This CDR3 has 13 residues. This CDR3 reads CASRPIGGDEQFF. In DNA, the CDR3 is TGTGCCAGCAGACCTATCGGGGGGGATGAGCAGTTCTTC.

This rearrangement joins TRBV25-1 to TRBJ1-1; D possibly corresponds to TRBD1 (6 bases). Germline V gene lookup returns CDR1 MGHDK and CDR2 SYGVNS. The CDR3 is made up of 14 amino acids. V was trimmed by 3 bases and J by 1 base, leaving 9 bases between them. The CDR3 protein is CASSDQGQNTEAFF. As DNA, the CDR3 is TGTGCCAGCAGTGATCAGGGACAGAACACTGAAGCTTTCTTT.

The J gene is TRBJ2-1, the V gene TRBV10-3; TRBD2 agrees at 9 bases. The germline V gene has CDR1 ENHRY and CDR2 SYGVKD. The CDR3 totals 12 residues. Germline trimming cut 6 bases from V and 11 bases from J; bases unmatched to any gene: 5. The CDR3 reads CAISLSGGQQFF. The CDR3 DNA reads TGTGCCATCAGCTTGAGCGGGGGGCAGCAGTTCTTC.

The CDR3 bases are TGTGCCAGCAGCGTAGCGTCGGATACCTACGAGCAGTACTTC. It yields the protein CASSVASDTYEQYF. This sequence joins TRBV9 and TRBJ2-7, with D unresolved. Between the trimmed V and J ends, which lost 0 bases and 2 bases, there was a span of 9 bases. The germline CDR1 and CDR2 sequences are SGDLS and YYNGEE. This CDR3 is 14 amino acids long. Full variable domain (remainder filled in from reference TRBV9 and TRBJ2-7): DSGVTQTPKHLITATGQRVTLRCSPRSGDLSVYWYQQSLDQGLQFLIQYYNGEERAKGNILERFSAQQFPDLHSELNLSSLELGDSALYFCASSVASDTYEQYFGPGTRLTVT.

The chain employs TRBV20-1 and TRBJ1-6; no definite D call. The V and J ends lost 2 bases and 0 bases respectively, with 8 bases between them. The CDR3 runs to 15 residues. The germline gives CDR1 DFQATT, CDR2 SNEGSKA (reference sequence). The CDR3 here is CSARQESSYNSPLHF. Here the CDR3 DNA reads TGCAGTGCTAGACAGGAGTCCTCCTATAATTCACCCCTCCACTTT.

The chain links TRBV15 to TRBJ1-2; D not certain. The V gene's germline CDR1 is LNHNV and CDR2 YYDKDF (reference sequence). With 0 bases removed from V and 0 bases from J, the gap between germline ends came to 11 bases. The CDR3 is 16 residues long. The chain's CDR3 is CATSRDSLSANYGYTF. In DNA form, the CDR3 reads TGTGCCACCAGCAGAGATAGTTTATCAGCTAACTATGGCTACACCTTC.